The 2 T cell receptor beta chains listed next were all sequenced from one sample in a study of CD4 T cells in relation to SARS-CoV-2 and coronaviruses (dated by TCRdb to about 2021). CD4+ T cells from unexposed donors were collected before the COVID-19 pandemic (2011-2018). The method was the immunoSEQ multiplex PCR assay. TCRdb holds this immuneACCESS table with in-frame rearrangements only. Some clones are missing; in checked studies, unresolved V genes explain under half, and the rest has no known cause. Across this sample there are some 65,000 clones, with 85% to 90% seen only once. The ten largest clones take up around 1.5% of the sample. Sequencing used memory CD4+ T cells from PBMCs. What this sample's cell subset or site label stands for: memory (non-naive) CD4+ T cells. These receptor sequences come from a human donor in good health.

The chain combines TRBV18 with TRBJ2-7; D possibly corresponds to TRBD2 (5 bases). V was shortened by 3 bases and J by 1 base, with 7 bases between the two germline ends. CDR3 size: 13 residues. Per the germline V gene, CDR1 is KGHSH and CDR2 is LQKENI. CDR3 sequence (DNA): TGTGCCAGCTCACCCCGGGGTTCCTACGAGCAGTACTTC. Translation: CASSPRGSYEQYF.

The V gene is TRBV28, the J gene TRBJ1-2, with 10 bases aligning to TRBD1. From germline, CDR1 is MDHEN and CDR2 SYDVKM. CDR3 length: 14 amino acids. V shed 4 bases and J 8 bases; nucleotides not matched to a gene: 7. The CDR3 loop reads CASSSSGTGVGYTF. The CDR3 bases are TGTGCCAGCAGTTCCAGCGGGACAGGGGTCGGCTACACCTTC.